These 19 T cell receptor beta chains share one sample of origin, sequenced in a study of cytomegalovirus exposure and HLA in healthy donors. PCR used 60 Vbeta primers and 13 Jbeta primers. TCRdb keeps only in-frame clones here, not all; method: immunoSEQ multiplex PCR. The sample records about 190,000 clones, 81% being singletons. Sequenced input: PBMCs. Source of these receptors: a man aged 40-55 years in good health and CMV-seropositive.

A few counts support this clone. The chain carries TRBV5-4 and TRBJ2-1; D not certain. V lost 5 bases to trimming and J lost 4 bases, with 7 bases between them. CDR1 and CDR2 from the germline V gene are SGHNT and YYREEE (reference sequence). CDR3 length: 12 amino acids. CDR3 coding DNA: TGTGCCAGCAGTATGGCATACAATGAGCAGTTCTTC. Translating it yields CASSMAYNEQFF.

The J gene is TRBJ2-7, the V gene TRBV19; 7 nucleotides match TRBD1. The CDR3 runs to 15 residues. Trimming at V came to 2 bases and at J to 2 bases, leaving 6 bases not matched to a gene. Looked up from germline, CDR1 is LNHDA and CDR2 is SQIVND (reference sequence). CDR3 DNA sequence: TGTGCCAGTAGTATAATGGCAGGGGGACCCTACGAGCAGTACTTC. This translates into CASSIMAGGPYEQYF.

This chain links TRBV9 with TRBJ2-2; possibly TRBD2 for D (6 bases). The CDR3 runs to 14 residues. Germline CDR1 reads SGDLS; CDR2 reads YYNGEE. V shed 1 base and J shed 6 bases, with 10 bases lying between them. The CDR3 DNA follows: TGTGCCAGCAGCGTAACGGGGGTGGCCGGGGAGCTGTTTTTT. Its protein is CASSVTGVAGELFF.

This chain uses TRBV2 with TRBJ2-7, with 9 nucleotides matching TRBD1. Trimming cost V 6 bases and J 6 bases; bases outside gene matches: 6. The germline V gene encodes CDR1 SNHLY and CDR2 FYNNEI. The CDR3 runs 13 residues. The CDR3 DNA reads TGTGCCAGCAGCCGGGACAGGGAGGTCGAGCAGTACTTC. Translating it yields CASSRDREVEQYF.

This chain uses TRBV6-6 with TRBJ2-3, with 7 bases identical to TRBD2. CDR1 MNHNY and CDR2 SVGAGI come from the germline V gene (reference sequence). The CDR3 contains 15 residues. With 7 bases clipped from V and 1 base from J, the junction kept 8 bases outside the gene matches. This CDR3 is CASNPVAGRTDTQYF. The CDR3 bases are TGTGCCAGCAACCCTGTAGCGGGCCGCACAGATACGCAGTATTTT.

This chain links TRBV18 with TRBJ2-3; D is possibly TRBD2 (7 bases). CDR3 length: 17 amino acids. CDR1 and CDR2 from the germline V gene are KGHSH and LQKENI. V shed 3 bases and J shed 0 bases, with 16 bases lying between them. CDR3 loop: CASSPFGGPGSTDTQYF. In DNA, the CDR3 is TGTGCCAGCTCACCCTTCGGGGGGCCGGGTAGCACAGATACGCAGTATTTT. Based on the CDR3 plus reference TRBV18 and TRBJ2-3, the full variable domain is NAGVMQNPRHLVRRRGQEARLRCSPMKGHSHVYWYRQLPEEGLKFMVYLQKENIIDESGMPKERFSAEFPKEGPSILRIQQVVRGDSAAYFCASSPFGGPGSTDTQYFGPGTRLTVL.

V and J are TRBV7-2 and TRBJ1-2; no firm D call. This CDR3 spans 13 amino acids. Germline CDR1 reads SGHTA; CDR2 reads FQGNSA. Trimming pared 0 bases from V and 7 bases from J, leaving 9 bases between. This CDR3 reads CASSLATRGGYTF. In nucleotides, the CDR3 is TGTGCCAGCAGCTTAGCCACCCGGGGTGGCTACACCTTC.

The CDR3 DNA sequence: TGTGCCAGCAGCTCAAAAGACATCCTATGGTTTGCGTCCTACGAGCAGTACTTC. Its translation is CASSSKDILWFASYEQYF. The gene calls are TRBV27 and TRBJ2-7; the D is unclear. Deletions cut 6 bases from V and 1 base from J, with 25 bases between. The V gene's germline CDR1 is MNHEY and CDR2 SMNVEV (reference sequence). The CDR3 covers 18 residues.

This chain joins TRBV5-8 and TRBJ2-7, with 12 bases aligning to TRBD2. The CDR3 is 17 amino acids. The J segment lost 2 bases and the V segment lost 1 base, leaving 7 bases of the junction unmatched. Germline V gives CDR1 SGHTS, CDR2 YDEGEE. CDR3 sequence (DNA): TGTGCCAGCAGCTTGTTTCTAGCGGGAGGGTTCCCCTACGAGCAGTACTTC. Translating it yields CASSLFLAGGFPYEQYF.

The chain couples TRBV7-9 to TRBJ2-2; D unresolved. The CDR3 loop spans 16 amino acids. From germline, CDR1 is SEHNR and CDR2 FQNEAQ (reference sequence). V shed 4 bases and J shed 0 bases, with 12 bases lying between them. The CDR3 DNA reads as TGTGCCAGCAGCTCCGGTAAAACAGCGAACACCGGGGAGCTGTTTTTT. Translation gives CASSSGKTANTGELFF.

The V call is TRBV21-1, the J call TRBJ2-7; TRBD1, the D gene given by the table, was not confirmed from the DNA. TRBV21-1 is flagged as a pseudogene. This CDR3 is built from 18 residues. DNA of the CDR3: TGTGCCAGCGAACCGGGACAGGGGCCTCCTTGGGACCACTACGAGCAGTACTTC. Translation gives CASEPGQGPPWDHYEQYF.

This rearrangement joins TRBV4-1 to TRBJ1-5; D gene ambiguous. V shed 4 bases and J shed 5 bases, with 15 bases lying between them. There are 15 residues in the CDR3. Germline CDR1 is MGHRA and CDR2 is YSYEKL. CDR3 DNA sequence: TGCGCCAGCAGCCCGGACTCGAGGGTTTATCAGCCCCAGCATTTT. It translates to CASSPDSRVYQPQHF.

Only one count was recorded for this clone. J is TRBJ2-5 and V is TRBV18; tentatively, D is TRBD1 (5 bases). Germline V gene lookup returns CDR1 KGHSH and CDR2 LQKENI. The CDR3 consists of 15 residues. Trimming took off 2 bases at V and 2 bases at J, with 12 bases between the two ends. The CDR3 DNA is TGTGCCAGCTCACCAAATCCAGGGCCACAAGAGACCCAGTACTTC. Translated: CASSPNPGPQETQYF.

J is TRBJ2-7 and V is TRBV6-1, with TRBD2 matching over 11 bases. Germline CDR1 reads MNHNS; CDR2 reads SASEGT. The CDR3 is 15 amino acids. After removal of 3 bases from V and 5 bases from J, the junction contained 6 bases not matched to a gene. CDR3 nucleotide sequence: TGTGCCAGCAGTGAGGTAGCGGGGGGGCTCGACGAGCAGTACTTC. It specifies CASSEVAGGLDEQYF.

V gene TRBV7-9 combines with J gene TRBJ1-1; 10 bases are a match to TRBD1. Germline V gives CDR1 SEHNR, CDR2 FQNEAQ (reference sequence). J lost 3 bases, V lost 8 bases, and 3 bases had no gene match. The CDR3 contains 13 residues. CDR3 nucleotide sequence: TGTGCCAGCGGAGGACAGGGGGACACTGAAGCTTTCTTT. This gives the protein CASGGQGDTEAFF.

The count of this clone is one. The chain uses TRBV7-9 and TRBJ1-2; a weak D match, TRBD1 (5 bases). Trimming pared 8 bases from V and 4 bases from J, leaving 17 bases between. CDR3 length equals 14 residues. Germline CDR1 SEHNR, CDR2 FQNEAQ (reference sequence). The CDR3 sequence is CASSYSGTGYGYTF. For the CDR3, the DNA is TGTGCCAGCTCTTATTCCGGGACTGGCTATGGCTACACCTTC.

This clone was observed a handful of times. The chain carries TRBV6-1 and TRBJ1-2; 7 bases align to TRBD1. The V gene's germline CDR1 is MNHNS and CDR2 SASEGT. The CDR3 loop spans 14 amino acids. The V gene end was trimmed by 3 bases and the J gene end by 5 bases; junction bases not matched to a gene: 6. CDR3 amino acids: CASSDVGQDYGYTF. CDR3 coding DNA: TGTGCCAGCAGTGATGTTGGACAGGATTATGGCTACACCTTC.

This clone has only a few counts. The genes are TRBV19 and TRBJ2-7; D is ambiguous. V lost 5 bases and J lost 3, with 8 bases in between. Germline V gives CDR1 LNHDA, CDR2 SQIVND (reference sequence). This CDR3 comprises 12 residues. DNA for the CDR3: TGTGCCAGTAGTGCCCCAGGCTACGAGCAGTACTTC. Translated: CASSAPGYEQYF.

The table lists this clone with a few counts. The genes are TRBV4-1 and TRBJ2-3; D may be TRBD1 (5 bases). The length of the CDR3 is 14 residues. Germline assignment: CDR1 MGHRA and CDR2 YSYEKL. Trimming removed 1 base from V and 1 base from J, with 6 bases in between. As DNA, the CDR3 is TGCGCCAGCAGCCAAGTGGGGCGCACAGATACGCAGTATTTT. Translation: CASSQVGRTDTQYF.